The rows below give T cell receptor beta chains drawn from one sample of a study of early stage breast cancer tumors. Clones were sequenced by immunoSEQ multiplex PCR, and TCRdb holds only the in-frame ones, with some missing. The table includes 60,000 to 80,000 clones, roughly three quarters detected once. Sequencing was performed on blood. These TCRs come from a person between 55 and 69 years old with breast cancer. Each CDR3 is given with its conserved first and last residue. The order of the fields is J gene, clone size, CDR3 length, V gene, D gene, CDR3 protein, CDR3 DNA. A D gene is named only where the DNA matches it firmly. Clone size appears in some rows only: once, few, many, or a class for an expanded clone.

>TRBJ2-5|NA|13|TRBV28|TRBD2
CASSAGDLETQYF
TGTGCCAGCAGTGCGGGGGACTTAGAGACCCAGTACTTC
>TRBJ2-1|few|17|TRBV5-1|NA
CASSSGLANPSYNEQFF
TGCGCCAGCAGCTCCGGATTGGCCAACCCGTCCTACAATGAGCAGTTCTTC
>TRBJ2-3|NA|16|TRBV30|TRBD1
CAWSNGGQGGTDTQYF
TGTGCCTGGAGCAATGGAGGACAGGGGGGCACAGATACGCAGTATTTT
>TRBJ2-3|NA|15|TRBV5-5|NA
CASQSRTGIVDTQYF
TGTGCCAGCCAGTCCCGGACTGGTATAGTGGATACGCAGTATTTT
>TRBJ2-1|NA|14|TRBV5-1|TRBD1
CASSREGDRGPQFF
TGCGCCAGCAGCCGGGAGGGGGACAGGGGTCCGCAGTTCTTC
>TRBJ1-6|NA|15|TRBV7-3|NA
CASSLTSSYNSPLHF
TGTGCCAGCAGCTTAACCTCCAGTTATAATTCACCCCTCCACTTT
>TRBJ1-1|NA|14|TRBV5-1|TRBD1
CASSMTGMNTEAFF
TGCGCCAGCAGCATGACAGGGATGAACACTGAAGCTTTCTTT
>TRBJ2-2|NA|17|TRBV15|NA
CATSRVRLAVNTGELFF
TGTGCCACCAGCAGAGTACGTTTAGCCGTGAACACCGGGGAGCTGTTTTTT
>TRBJ1-2|NA|13|TRBV28|NA
CASRPTANYGYTF
TGTGCCAGCAGACCTACCGCTAACTATGGCTACACCTTC
>TRBJ2-5|NA|13|TRBV4-2|NA
CASSQDLWGTQYF
TGTGCCAGCAGCCAAGATCTTTGGGGGACCCAGTACTTC
>TRBJ2-5|NA|12|TRBV12-5|NA
CASAWDGPTQYF
TGTGCTAGTGCCTGGGACGGACCTACCCAGTACTTC
>TRBJ2-2|NA|16|TRBV15|TRBD2
CATSRDTEREAGELFF
TGTGCCACCAGCAGAGATACGGAGCGGGAGGCCGGGGAGCTGTTTTTT
>TRBJ2-2|NA|16|TRBV4-1|NA
CASSQDPPGRTGELFF
TGCGCCAGCAGCCAAGATCCCCCGGGCCGCACCGGGGAGCTGTTTTTT
>TRBJ2-7|NA|13|TRBV7-2|NA
CASSMGLVYEQYF
TGTGCCAGCAGCATGGGACTTGTCTACGAGCAGTACTTC
>TRBJ1-1|few|12|TRBV6-6|NA
CASSYSLGLGFF
TGTGCCAGCAGTTACTCCCTAGGACTAGGTTTCTTT
>TRBJ2-5|NA|15|TRBV7-9|TRBD2
CASSFSSGRRGTQYF
TGTGCCAGCAGCTTCTCTAGCGGGAGAAGGGGGACCCAGTACTTC
>TRBJ2-3|NA|16|TRBV30|TRBD2
CAWSEGASGGLDTQYF
TGTGCCTGGAGTGAAGGTGCTAGCGGGGGGTTAGATACGCAGTATTTT
>TRBJ2-7|NA|14|TRBV28|TRBD2
CASSLMGREGEQYF
TGTGCCAGCAGTTTAATGGGCAGGGAGGGAGAGCAGTACTTC
>TRBJ2-1|NA|11|TRBV13|NA
CASSSYHLQFF
TGTGCCAGCAGCTCCTACCATCTGCAGTTCTTC
>TRBJ2-7|NA|21|TRBV4-3|TRBD2
CASSQGVGGDSGRYSSYEQYF
TGCGCCAGCAGCCAAGGGGTAGGAGGGGATAGCGGGAGATACAGCTCCTACGAGCAGTACTTC
>TRBJ2-5|NA|13|TRBV19|NA
CASSILSGETQYF
TGTGCCAGTAGTATCCTATCGGGGGAGACCCAGTACTTC
>TRBJ1-5|NA|17|TRBV19|NA
CASSIALVGGGNQPQHF
TGTGCCAGTAGTATAGCTCTCGTTGGGGGGGGCAATCAGCCCCAGCATTTT
>TRBJ2-3|once|16|TRBV19|NA
CASSSPRGGDADTQYF
TGTGCCAGTAGTAGCCCGAGGGGGGGGGATGCAGATACGCAGTATTTT
>TRBJ1-4|NA|13|TRBV7-9|NA
CASSLEEGGKLFF
TGTGCCAGCAGCTTAGAAGAGGGCGGAAAACTGTTTTTT
>TRBJ1-1|once|14|TRBV6-1|NA
CASTLDGVNTEAFF
TGTGCCAGCACTCTCGATGGGGTGAACACTGAAGCTTTCTTT
>TRBJ2-1|NA|16|TRBV2|TRBD2
CASRLRGAQIYNEQFF
TGTGCCAGCAGATTGCGGGGGGCCCAAATCTACAATGAGCAGTTCTTC
>TRBJ1-1|NA|11|TRBV14|NA
CASGRDTEAFF
TGTGCCAGCGGAAGGGACACTGAAGCTTTCTTT
>TRBJ1-1|NA|15|TRBV29-1|NA
CSVTQKGGASTEAFF
TGCAGCGTAACCCAAAAGGGAGGGGCGTCGACTGAAGCTTTCTTT
>TRBJ2-6|NA|16|TRBV18|TRBD1
CASSRGTVSGANVLTF
TGTGCCAGCTCACGAGGGACAGTTTCTGGGGCCAACGTCCTGACTTTC
>TRBJ2-2|NA|22|TRBV7-6|TRBD2
CASSLHGREGSGRAVGTGELFF
TGTGCCAGCAGCCTACATGGACGGGAGGGTAGCGGGAGGGCCGTCGGCACCGGGGAGCTGTTTTTT
>TRBJ1-2|few|10|TRBV28|NA
CASKSGGYTF
TGTGCCAGCAAAAGCGGAGGCTACACCTTC
>TRBJ1-2|NA|15|TRBV4-1|TRBD1
CASSQEGQADYGYTF
TGCGCCAGCAGCCAAGAGGGACAGGCGGACTATGGCTACACCTTC
>TRBJ2-7|NA|10|TRBV6-1|NA
CASRTYEQYF
TGTGCCAGCAGAACCTACGAGCAGTACTTC
>TRBJ2-3|NA|14|TRBV5-1|NA
CATMPGTSTDTQYF
TGCGCCACCATGCCGGGGACTAGCACAGATACGCAGTATTTT
>TRBJ1-4|NA|13|TRBV19|TRBD1
CASTGTGGEKLFF
TGTGCCAGTACCGGGACAGGCGGCGAAAAACTGTTTTTT
>TRBJ2-7|few|13|TRBV7-2|TRBD1
CASSWDRTYEQYF
TGTGCCAGCAGCTGGGACAGGACCTACGAGCAGTACTTC
>TRBJ2-5|once|14|TRBV28|TRBD2
CASSQAGGMETQYF
TGTGCCAGCAGTCAAGCGGGGGGAATGGAGACCCAGTACTTC
>TRBJ1-2|NA|16|TRBV4-1|TRBD1
CASSQDEVRGLRGYTF
TGCGCCAGCAGCCAAGACGAGGTCAGGGGGCTGCGAGGCTACACCTTC
>TRBJ2-2|NA|14|TRBV7-9|NA
CASSPDLNTGELFF
TGTGCCAGCAGTCCCGACCTGAACACCGGGGAGCTGTTTTTT
>TRBJ2-1|NA|16|TRBV5-1|TRBD2
CASSLWRELSRNEQFF
TGCGCCAGCAGCTTGTGGCGGGAGCTGTCTAGGAATGAGCAGTTCTTC
>TRBJ2-7|once|15|TRBV7-8|TRBD2
CASSLTRLASYEQYF
TGTGCCAGCAGCTTAACCCGACTAGCCTCCTACGAGCAGTACTTC
>TRBJ1-5|few|18|TRBV21-1|NA
CASSNPHRPAGSNQPQHF
TGTGCCAGCAGCAATCCCCACCGCCCGGCGGGGAGCAATCAGCCCCAGCATTTT
>TRBJ2-3|NA|15|TRBV5-4|NA
CASSRPDPSTDTQYF
TGTGCCAGCAGCCGCCCGGACCCTAGCACAGATACGCAGTATTTT
>TRBJ2-1|NA|15|TRBV29-1|NA
CSASRPGQYFDEQFF
TGCAGCGCTTCCAGACCGGGACAATATTTCGATGAGCAGTTCTTC
>TRBJ1-4|NA|15|TRBV9|NA
CASSVTSLPNEKLFF
TGTGCCAGCAGCGTAACAAGTCTTCCGAATGAAAAACTGTTTTTT
>TRBJ2-7|NA|14|TRBV7-2|NA
CASSLDRYSYEQYF
TGTGCCAGCAGCCTCGACAGGTACTCCTACGAGCAGTACTTC
>TRBJ2-5|few|14|TRBV5-1|TRBD2
CASAPSGMRETQYF
TGCGCCTCGGCCCCCAGCGGGATGCGAGAGACCCAGTACTTC
>TRBJ1-6|NA|15|TRBV11-2|NA
CASSLEAVPVSPLHF
TGTGCCAGCAGCTTAGAAGCGGTTCCCGTTTCACCCCTCCACTTT
>TRBJ2-5|NA|17|TRBV25-1|TRBD2
CASSASGLAGNQGAQYF
TGTGCCAGCAGTGCGTCCGGACTAGCGGGGAATCAAGGGGCCCAGTACTTC
>TRBJ2-1|NA|13|TRBV28|NA
CASQGQSYNEQFF
TGTGCCAGCCAGGGGCAATCCTACAATGAGCAGTTCTTC
>TRBJ1-2|NA|13|TRBV5-4|TRBD1
CASSSTGGGGYTF
TGTGCCAGCAGCTCGACAGGGGGCGGAGGCTACACCTTC
>TRBJ2-6|NA|13|TRBV15|NA
CATSRGEANVLTF
TGTGCCACCAGCAGAGGGGAGGCCAACGTCCTGACTTTC
>TRBJ2-7|NA|15|TRBV7-8|TRBD2
CASNPNLAGGGEQYF
TGTGCCAGCAACCCGAATCTAGCGGGAGGAGGAGAGCAGTACTTC
>TRBJ2-3|NA|12|TRBV9|NA
CASSVVSGTQYF
TGTGCCAGCAGCGTAGTGAGCGGCACGCAGTATTTT
>TRBJ1-1|NA|13|TRBV14|NA
CASSRGGNTEAFF
TGTGCCAGCAGCCGCGGGGGGAACACTGAAGCTTTCTTT
>TRBJ2-2|NA|14|TRBV5-5|NA
CASSLEQGTGELFF
TGTGCCAGCAGCTTGGAACAGGGAACCGGGGAGCTGTTTTTT
>TRBJ1-5|NA|15|TRBV30|NA
CAWSPGGRSNQPQHF
TGTGCCTGGAGCCCCGGAGGGCGTAGCAATCAGCCCCAGCATTTT